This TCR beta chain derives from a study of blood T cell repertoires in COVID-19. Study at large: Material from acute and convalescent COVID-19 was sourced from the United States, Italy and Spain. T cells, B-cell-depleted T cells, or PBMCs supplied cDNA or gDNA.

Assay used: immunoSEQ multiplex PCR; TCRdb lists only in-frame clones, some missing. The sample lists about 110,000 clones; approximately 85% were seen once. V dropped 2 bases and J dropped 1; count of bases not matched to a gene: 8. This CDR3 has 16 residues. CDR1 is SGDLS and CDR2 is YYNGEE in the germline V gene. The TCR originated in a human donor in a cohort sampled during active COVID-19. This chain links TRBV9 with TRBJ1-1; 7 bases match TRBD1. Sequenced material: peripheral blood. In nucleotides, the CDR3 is TGTGCCAGCAGCGTTTCAACAGGACAGGCGAACACTGAAGCTTTCTTT. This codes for CASSVSTGQANTEAFF.